This T cell receptor (beta chain) appears in the sequencing data of a study of identical twins. MiXCR, run by TCRdb on the 5' RACE reads, gives a single entry per CDR3 protein. The sample has roughly 750,000 distinct CDR3 sequences, 21% seen once; the top ten hold roughly 4%. Germline loops: CDR1 MNHEY, CDR2 SMNVEV (reference sequence). V was clipped by 5 bases and J by 6 bases, with 19 bases between them. CDR3 length: 15 residues. These data were also reused for a study on T cells expressing NK-cell markers.

V usage is TRBV27 and J usage is TRBJ1-2; a weak D match, TRBD1 (5 bases). The source of this sequence is a woman aged 18-29 years in good health. The sample was PBMCs. The CDR3 region has the DNA TGTGCCAGCAGTCCCCGAATGAGGGGTCCGCATGGCTACACCTTC. It yields the protein CASSPRMRGPHGYTF.